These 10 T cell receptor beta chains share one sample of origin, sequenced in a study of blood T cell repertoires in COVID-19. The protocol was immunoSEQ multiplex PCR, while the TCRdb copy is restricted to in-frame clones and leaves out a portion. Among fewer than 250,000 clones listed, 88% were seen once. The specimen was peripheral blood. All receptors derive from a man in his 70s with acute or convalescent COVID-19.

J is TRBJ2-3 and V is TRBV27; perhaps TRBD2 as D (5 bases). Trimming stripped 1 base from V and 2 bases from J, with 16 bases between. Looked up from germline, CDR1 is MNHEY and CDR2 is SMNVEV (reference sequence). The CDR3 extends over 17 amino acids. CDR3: CASSLFPSRLSTDTQYF. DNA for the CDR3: TGTGCCAGCAGTTTATTTCCTAGCCGCTTATCCACAGATACGCAGTATTTT.

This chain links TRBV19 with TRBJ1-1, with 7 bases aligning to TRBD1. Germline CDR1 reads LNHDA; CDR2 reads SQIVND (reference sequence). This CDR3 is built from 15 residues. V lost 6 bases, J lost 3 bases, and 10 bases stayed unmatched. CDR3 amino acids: CASSPRGRGDTEAFF. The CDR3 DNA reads TGTGCCAGTAGCCCCAGGGGCAGGGGGGACACTGAAGCTTTCTTT.

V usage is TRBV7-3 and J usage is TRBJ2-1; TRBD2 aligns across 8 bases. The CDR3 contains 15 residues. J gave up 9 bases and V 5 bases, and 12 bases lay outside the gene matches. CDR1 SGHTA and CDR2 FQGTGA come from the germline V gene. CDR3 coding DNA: TGTGCCAGCAGCGATACCGGGACTAGTAAGGGTGAGCAGTTCTTC. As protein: CASSDTGTSKGEQFF.

The CDR3 sequence: CASQTSGTNYEQYF. The CDR3 DNA is TGTGCCAGTCAAACTAGCGGGACCAACTACGAGCAGTACTTC. The chain employs TRBV7-9 and TRBJ2-7, with TRBD2 matching over 10 bases. CDR3 length: 14 residues. The V gene's germline CDR1 is SEHNR and CDR2 FQNEAQ (reference sequence). V was clipped by 9 bases and J by 3 bases; unmatched bases: 8.

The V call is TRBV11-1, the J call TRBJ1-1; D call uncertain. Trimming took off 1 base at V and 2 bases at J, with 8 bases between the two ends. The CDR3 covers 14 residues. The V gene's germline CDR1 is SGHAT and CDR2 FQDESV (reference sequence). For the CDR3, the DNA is TGTGCCAGCAGCTTAGAAGGCGGAAACACTGAAGCTTTCTTT. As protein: CASSLEGGNTEAFF.

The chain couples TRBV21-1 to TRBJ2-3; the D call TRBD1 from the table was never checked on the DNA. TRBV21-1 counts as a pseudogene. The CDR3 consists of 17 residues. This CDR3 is CASSKDGTGPSTDTQYF. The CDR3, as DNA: TGTGCCAGCAGCAAAGATGGGACAGGACCTAGCACAGATACGCAGTATTTT.

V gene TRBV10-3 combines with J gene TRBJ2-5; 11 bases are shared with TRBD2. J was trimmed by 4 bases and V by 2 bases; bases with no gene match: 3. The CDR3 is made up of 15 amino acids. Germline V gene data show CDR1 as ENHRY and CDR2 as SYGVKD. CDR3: CAISETSGSGETQYF. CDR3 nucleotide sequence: TGTGCCATCAGTGAGACTAGCGGGAGTGGAGAGACCCAGTACTTC.

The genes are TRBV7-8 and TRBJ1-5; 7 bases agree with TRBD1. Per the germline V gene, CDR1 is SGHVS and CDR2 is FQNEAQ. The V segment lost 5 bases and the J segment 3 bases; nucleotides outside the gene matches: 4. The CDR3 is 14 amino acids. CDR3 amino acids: CASSRDRFNQPQHF. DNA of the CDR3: TGTGCCAGCAGCCGGGACAGATTCAATCAGCCCCAGCATTTT.

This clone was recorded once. In DNA form, the CDR3 reads TGTGCCACCAGTCCAGGGGCCCTCTATGGCTACACCTTC. Its protein product is CATSPGALYGYTF. This sequence joins TRBV24-1 and TRBJ1-2, with D possibly being TRBD1 (6 bases). CDR1 is KGHDR and CDR2 is SFDVKD in the germline V gene. The V end lost 6 bases, the J end lost 4 bases, and 11 bases lay between the germline ends. The CDR3 has 13 amino acids.

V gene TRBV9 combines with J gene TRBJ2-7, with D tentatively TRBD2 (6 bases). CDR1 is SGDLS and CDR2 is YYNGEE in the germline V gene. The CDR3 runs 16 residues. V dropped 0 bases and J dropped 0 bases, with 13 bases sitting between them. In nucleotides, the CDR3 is TGTGCCAGCAGCGTAGGACGGGACGGGAGCTCCTACGAGCAGTACTTC. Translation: CASSVGRDGSSYEQYF.